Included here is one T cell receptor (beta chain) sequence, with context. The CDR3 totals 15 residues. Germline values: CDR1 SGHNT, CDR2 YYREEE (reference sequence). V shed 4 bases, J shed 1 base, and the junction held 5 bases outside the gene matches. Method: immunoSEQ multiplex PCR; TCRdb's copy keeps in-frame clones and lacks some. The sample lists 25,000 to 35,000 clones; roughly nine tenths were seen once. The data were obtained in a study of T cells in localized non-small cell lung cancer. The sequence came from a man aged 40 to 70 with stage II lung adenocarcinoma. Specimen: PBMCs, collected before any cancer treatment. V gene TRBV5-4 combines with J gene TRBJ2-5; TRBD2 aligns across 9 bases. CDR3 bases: TGTGCCAGCAGCGGATCGACTAGCGGCCAAGAGACCCAGTACTTC. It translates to CASSGSTSGQETQYF.